The 21 T cell receptor beta chains presented below share a single source sample, sequenced in a study of shared clonotypes between healthy human individuals. Using immunoSEQ multiplex PCR, the repertoire was profiled, and TCRdb retains in-frame clones only, with some absent. The data contain 400,000 to 600,000 clones, about 96% of them seen just once; the ten biggest clones take up approximately 0.067%. The sample consisted of naive CD4+ T cells sorted from blood. Documented subset: CD45RA+ positively selected. All receptors come from a woman aged 25 to 45 in good health.

V and J are TRBV2 and TRBJ1-4; the match to TRBD1 covers 8 bases. V lost 6 bases, J lost 7 bases, and 10 bases stayed unmatched. Germline V lookup: CDR1 SNHLY, CDR2 FYNNEI. This CDR3 is built from 15 residues. The CDR3 loop reads CASRAAGGIGEKLFF. CDR3 nucleotide sequence: TGTGCCAGCAGGGCGGCAGGGGGCATCGGTGAAAAACTGTTTTTT.

V and J are TRBV27 and TRBJ1-5, with 10 bases that match TRBD1. The CDR3 contains 14 residues. Germline V gene data show CDR1 as MNHEY and CDR2 as SMNVEV (reference sequence). V gave up 3 bases and J gave up 5 bases; unmatched junction bases: 1. Here the CDR3 reads CASSLDRGYQPQHF. The DNA for the CDR3 is TGTGCCAGCAGTTTGGACAGGGGGTATCAGCCCCAGCATTTT.

This clone was seen a single time. The genes are TRBV28 and TRBJ1-2; D might be TRBD1 (5 bases). This CDR3 has 14 amino acids. The germline V gene has CDR1 MDHEN and CDR2 SYDVKM. Trimming removed 5 bases from V and 1 base from J, with 11 bases in between. The CDR3 bases are TGTGCCAGCAGTATCCAGGGTTTTAACTATGGCTACACCTTC. It codes for CASSIQGFNYGYTF.

In nucleotides, the CDR3 is TGTGCCTGGAGGGAGACCACAGGGAGGGGCGAGCAGTACTTC. Encoded protein: CAWRETTGRGEQYF. The J gene is TRBJ2-7, the V gene TRBV30, with a possible D match to TRBD2 (7 bases). V was shortened by 3 bases and J by 6 bases, with 18 bases between the two germline ends. The CDR3 contains 14 residues. Germline CDR1 reads GTSNPN; CDR2 reads SVGIG (reference sequence).

This clone showed up just once. The V call is TRBV21-1, the J call TRBJ1-1; TRBD1 is taken as the D call from the table, unchecked against the DNA. TRBV21-1 constitutes a pseudogene. CDR3 length equals 14 residues. In DNA, the CDR3 is TGTGCCAGCAGCACCCCTTTGGCCACCACTGAAGCTTTCTTT. Protein sequence: CASSTPLATTEAFF.

This sequence joins TRBV6-6 and TRBJ1-3; maybe TRBD1 (5 bases). Germline CDR1 MNHNY, CDR2 SVGAGI (reference sequence). The V gene lost 6 bases and the J gene lost 1 base, with 10 bases spanning the gap. The CDR3 runs 14 residues. CDR3 DNA sequence: TGTGCCAGCAGACAAGACAGATCTGGAAACACCATATATTTT. It translates to CASRQDRSGNTIYF.

The chain carries TRBV28 and TRBJ2-3, with a tentative D call TRBD2 (5 bases). V lost 2 bases and J lost 2, with 11 bases in between. This CDR3 is 15 amino acids long. The germline V gene has CDR1 MDHEN and CDR2 SYDVKM. Here the CDR3 reads CASSLGGLNTDTQYF. The CDR3 DNA follows: TGTGCCAGCAGTTTAGGCGGGTTGAACACAGATACGCAGTATTTT.

The V gene is TRBV28, the J gene TRBJ2-2; no definite D call. V was cut by 7 bases and J by 2 bases, with 11 bases left in between. The CDR3 is made up of 14 amino acids. The germline gives CDR1 MDHEN, CDR2 SYDVKM. The CDR3 coding sequence is TGTGCCAGCATCGCACCCCCTAACACCGGGGAGCTGTTTTTT. This encodes CASIAPPNTGELFF.

The chain combines TRBV10-3 with TRBJ1-5; D perhaps matches TRBD1 (5 bases). The CDR3 runs to 16 residues. V was trimmed by 0 bases and J by 5 bases, leaving 14 bases between them. CDR1 is ENHRY, CDR2 SYGVKD, per germline. In nucleotides, the CDR3 is TGTGCCATCAGTGAGTCGATGTGGGGCAGGGATCAGCCCCAGCATTTT. Its translation is CAISESMWGRDQPQHF.

Here the CDR3 DNA reads TGTGCCAGCAGCTTATCGTGGGGGCCCGGGGCCAACGTCCTGACTTTC. Protein: CASSLSWGPGANVLTF. The chain couples TRBV11-2 to TRBJ2-6; a possible D gene is TRBD1 (6 bases). The V gene lost 2 bases and the J gene lost 4 bases, with 12 bases spanning the gap. Germline values: CDR1 SGHAT, CDR2 FQNNGV. This CDR3 spans 16 amino acids.

The rearrangement joins TRBV15 to TRBJ1-5, with unresolved D. V shed 1 base and J shed 5 bases, with 12 bases lying between them. CDR3 length equals 15 residues. Per germline, CDR1 LNHNV and CDR2 YYDKDF (reference sequence). CDR3 sequence reads: CATSRGTSGYQPQHF. In DNA, the CDR3 is TGTGCCACCAGCAGAGGTACGTCCGGGTATCAGCCCCAGCATTTT.

The chain employs TRBV6-1 and TRBJ2-7; D gene unclear. Trimming removed 6 bases from V and 2 bases from J, with 14 bases in between. The CDR3 sequence is 14 residues long. CDR1 and CDR2 from the germline V gene are MNHNS and SASEGT. CDR3: CASSDIPGPYEQYF. The CDR3 DNA follows: TGTGCCAGCAGCGATATTCCGGGTCCCTACGAGCAGTACTTC.

The chain uses TRBV5-4 and TRBJ2-1; D not certain. The CDR3 consists of 13 residues. V was pared by 4 bases and J by 0 bases, with 5 bases between. Germline lookup yields CDR1 SGHNT and CDR2 YYREEE (reference sequence). The CDR3 reads CASSPSSYNEQFF. CDR3 coding DNA: TGTGCCAGCAGCCCGAGCTCCTACAATGAGCAGTTCTTC. Full variable domain (remainder filled in from reference TRBV5-4 and TRBJ2-1): ETGVTQSPTHLIKTRGQQVTLRCSSQSGHNTVSWYQQALGQGPQFIFQYYREEENGRGNFPPRFSGLQFPNYSSELNVNALELDDSALYLCASSPSSYNEQFFGPGTRLTVL.

The CDR3 DNA is TGTGCCAGCAGTGAAGATCGGGGTAACACTGAAGCTTTCTTT. Amino acids: CASSEDRGNTEAFF. J is TRBJ1-1 and V is TRBV2, with D uncertain. V was shortened by 1 base and J by 2 bases, with 8 bases between the two germline ends. Germline V gives CDR1 SNHLY, CDR2 FYNNEI. CDR3 size: 14 residues. The variable domain in full, with the rest retrieved from reference TRBV2 and TRBJ1-1, is EPEVTQTPSHQVTQMGQEVILRCVPISNHLYFYWYRQILGQKVEFLVSFYNNEISEKSEIFDDQFSVERPDGSNFTLKIRSTKLEDSAMYFCASSEDRGNTEAFFGQGTRLTVV.

J is TRBJ2-3 and V is TRBV6-6; D is unclear. Trimming shortened V by 2 bases and J by 3 bases, and 12 bases separated the two germline ends. The V gene's germline CDR1 is MNHNY and CDR2 SVGAGI (reference sequence). The CDR3 is made up of 15 amino acids. The CDR3 nucleotides are TGTGCCAGCAGTTACGGGAAATCGAGGACAGATACGCAGTATTTT. Its translation is CASSYGKSRTDTQYF.

The J gene is TRBJ2-5, the V gene TRBV5-4; TRBD1 is a possible D gene (6 bases). The germline V and J ends were trimmed by 5 bases and 7 bases, with 21 bases remaining between them. This CDR3 contains 15 residues. CDR1 and CDR2 (germline): SGHNT, YYREEE (reference sequence). CDR3 DNA sequence: TGTGCCAGCAGACCAGGCCGGACAGAGAGTGGGACCCAGTACTTC. It translates to CASRPGRTESGTQYF.

The genes are TRBV30 and TRBJ1-3; no firm D call. This CDR3 has 15 amino acids. From germline, CDR1 is GTSNPN and CDR2 SVGIG (reference sequence). V was clipped by 1 base and J by 0 bases, with 10 bases between them. The CDR3 bases are TGTGCCTGGAGTGCGATTAGGCTCTCTGGAAACACCATATATTTT. Amino acids: CAWSAIRLSGNTIYF.

This clone appeared once. This chain connects TRBV7-9 to TRBJ2-2; D is uncertain. V lost 1 base and J 2 bases, leaving 8 bases between the germline ends. The CDR3 loop spans 15 amino acids. The germline V gene has CDR1 SEHNR and CDR2 FQNEAQ (reference sequence). The chain's CDR3 is CASSLVGDNTGELFF. The DNA of the CDR3 is TGTGCCAGCAGCTTAGTTGGGGATAACACCGGGGAGCTGTTTTTT. Filled out from reference TRBV7-9 and TRBJ2-2, the complete variable domain reads DTGVSQNPRHKITKRGQNVTFRCDPISEHNRLYWYRQTLGQGPEFLTYFQNEAQLEKSRLLSDRFSAERPKGSFSTLEIQRTEQGDSAMYLCASSLVGDNTGELFFGEGSRLTVL.

This clone has a single count. The chain employs TRBV28 and TRBJ1-5; D is uncertain. The CDR3 extends over 13 amino acids. Trimming removed 5 bases from V and 4 bases from J, with 9 bases in between. Germline loops: CDR1 MDHEN, CDR2 SYDVKM. CDR3 region: CASSNTLNQPQHF. CDR3 nucleotides: TGTGCCAGCAGTAACACCCTTAATCAGCCCCAGCATTTT. Combining the CDR3 with reference TRBV28 and TRBJ1-5 gives the whole variable domain DVKVTQSSRYLVKRTGEKVFLECVQDMDHENMFWYRQDPGLGLRLIYFSYDVKMKEKGDIPEGYSVSREKKERFSLILESASTNQTSMYLCASSNTLNQPQHFGDGTRLSIL.

This chain connects TRBV19 to TRBJ1-1, with TRBD1 matching 9 bases. The CDR3 is 15 amino acids. Germline V gives CDR1 LNHDA, CDR2 SQIVND (reference sequence). J gave up 5 bases and V 7 bases, and 11 bases lay outside the gene matches. CDR3 bases: TGTGCCAGTATTCAGGCAAGACAGGGGGGGACTGAAGCTTTCTTT. Its translation is CASIQARQGGTEAFF. The whole variable domain, filled in from reference TRBV19 and TRBJ1-1, reads DGGITQSPKYLFRKEGQNVTLSCEQNLNHDAMYWYRQDPGQGLRLIYYSQIVNDFQKGDIAEGYSVSREKKESFPLTVTSAQKNPTAFYLCASIQARQGGTEAFFGQGTRLTVV.

CDR3 region: CASSLLAVRPYEQYF. In DNA, the CDR3 is TGTGCCAGCAGCTTACTAGCGGTTCGCCCCTACGAGCAGTACTTC. This chain connects TRBV6-5 to TRBJ2-7; 8 nucleotides agree with TRBD2. The germline gives CDR1 MNHEY, CDR2 SVGAGI. The CDR3 contains 15 residues. Trimming took 6 bases from V and 2 from J; bases not matched to a gene: 9.